A single sample gave rise to the 31 T cell receptor beta chains below, sequenced in a study of early T cells in non-severe SARS-CoV-2 infection. One entry per CDR3 protein, called by TCRdb with MiXCR from the 5' RACE reads. Of tens of thousands of distinct CDR3 sequences in the sample, 9% to 9.5% were seen once. The sample was whole blood. The receptors shown here come from an adult who was a healthcare worker with PCR-confirmed SARS-CoV-2 infection or an uninfected control (not recorded which).

CDR3 amino acids: CASSFREKLFF. For the CDR3, the DNA is TGTGCCAGCAGCTTTCGGGAAAAACTGTTTTTT. The chain employs TRBV7-2 and TRBJ1-4; D gene unclear. CDR1 is SGHTA and CDR2 is FQGNSA in the germline V gene. The CDR3 extends over 11 amino acids. Trimming shortened V by 3 bases and J by 8 bases, and 4 bases separated the two germline ends. Using reference TRBV7-2 and TRBJ1-4 for the parts outside the CDR3, the full variable domain is GAGVSQSPSNKVTEKGKDVELRCDPISGHTALYWYRQSLGQGLEFLIYFQGNSAPDKSGLPSDRFSAERTGGSVSTLTIQRTQQEDSAVYLCASSFREKLFFGSGTQLSVL.

Ten or more counts support this clonotype. The chain couples TRBV29-1 to TRBJ2-5, with 7 nucleotides matching TRBD1. The germline V gene encodes CDR1 SQVTM and CDR2 ANQGSEA. This CDR3 comprises 12 residues. The junction had 4 bases not matched to a gene; V was cut back by 7 bases and J by 2 bases. CDR3 in DNA: TGCAGCGCCGGACAGGCGCAAGAGACCCAGTACTTC. It translates to CSAGQAQETQYF.

This clonotype has a count of ten or more. This sequence joins TRBV7-2 and TRBJ2-2; D gene unclear. The germline CDR1 and CDR2 sequences are SGHTA and FQGNSA. The ends were cut back, 2 bases at V and 4 bases at J, with 8 bases in the middle. There are 14 residues in the CDR3. The DNA for the CDR3 is TGTGCCAGCAGCTTACTCAGATCCACCGGGGAGCTGTTTTTT. Amino acid sequence: CASSLLRSTGELFF. Supplemented by reference TRBV7-2 and TRBJ2-2, the full variable domain reads GAGVSQSPSNKVTEKGKDVELRCDPISGHTALYWYRQSLGQGLEFLIYFQGNSAPDKSGLPSDRFSAERTGGSVSTLTIQRTQQEDSAVYLCASSLLRSTGELFFGEGSRLTVL.

This clonotype was counted many times. The rearrangement uses TRBV6-6 and TRBJ1-1, with unresolved D. The CDR3 runs 12 residues. Trimming shortened V by 2 bases and J by 11 bases, and 12 bases separated the two germline ends. Germline V gene data show CDR1 as MNHNY and CDR2 as SVGAGI (reference sequence). The CDR3 protein is CASSYETRVAFF. In DNA, the CDR3 is TGTGCCAGCAGTTACGAAACTAGGGTGGCTTTCTTT.

This chain uses TRBV27 with TRBJ2-3; TRBD2 agrees at 9 bases. Trimming took 0 bases from V and 0 from J; bases not matched to a gene: 1. Germline loops: CDR1 MNHEY, CDR2 SMNVEV (reference sequence). There are 16 residues in the CDR3. The CDR3 sequence: CASSLSGTSSTDTQYF. Written as DNA, the CDR3 is TGTGCCAGCAGTTTATCTGGGACTAGCAGCACAGATACGCAGTATTTT.

This clonotype was seen a few times. The rearrangement joins TRBV6-2 or TRBV6-3 to TRBJ2-2, with a possible D match to TRBD1 (5 bases). CDR3 size: 14 residues. Trimming left V 7 bases short and J 2 bases short, with 11 bases between. Germline CDR1 is MNHEY and CDR2 is SVGEGT. CDR3 nucleotide sequence: TGTGCCAGCACCCTTACAGGAAACACCGGGGAGCTGTTTTTT. It translates to CASTLTGNTGELFF.

The chain links TRBV5-1 to TRBJ2-3, with 9 positions matching TRBD1. The junction had 5 bases not matched to a gene; V was cut back by 2 bases and J by 4 bases. There are 15 residues in the CDR3. Germline V gene data show CDR1 as SGHRS and CDR2 as YFSETQ. This CDR3 reads CASSLGTGSPDTQYF. The CDR3 DNA reads as TGCGCCAGCAGCTTAGGGACAGGGTCCCCAGATACGCAGTATTTT.

This clonotype came up a few times. The chain joins TRBV30 to TRBJ2-7; TRBD2 aligns across 7 bases. The CDR3 has 15 residues. The ends lost 4 bases at V and 1 base at J; junction bases unmatched: 10. Germline CDR1 GTSNPN, CDR2 SVGIG (reference sequence). The CDR3 reads CAWIATSRGSYEQYF. CDR3 coding DNA: TGTGCCTGGATCGCGACTAGCCGCGGTTCCTACGAGCAGTACTTC.

This clonotype was observed at least ten times. The chain combines TRBV29-1 with TRBJ2-1; 10 positions agree with TRBD1. The CDR3 totals 12 residues. CDR1 and CDR2 (germline): SQVTM, ANQGSEA. V shed 6 bases, J shed 16 bases, and the junction held 12 bases outside the gene matches. The CDR3 is CSVQDRGISLFF. The CDR3 nucleotides are TGCAGCGTCCAGGACAGGGGGATTTCGTTATTCTTC.

This clonotype was found many times. This rearrangement joins TRBV7-2 to TRBJ2-7, with 7 bases fitting TRBD1. The CDR3 length is 13 residues. Trimming took 3 bases from V and 6 from J; bases not matched to a gene: 5. Germline assignment: CDR1 SGHTA and CDR2 FQGNSA. The DNA for the CDR3 is TGTGCCAGCAGCTTGGACAGGCGTGCCGAGCAGTACTTC. It codes for CASSLDRRAEQYF.

This clonotype was seen more than once but under ten times. The genes are TRBV20-1 and TRBJ2-1; D is ambiguous. The CDR3 has 13 amino acids. Germline assignment: CDR1 DFQATT and CDR2 SNEGSKA (reference sequence). V lost 4 bases to trimming and J lost 4 bases, with 11 bases between them. Here the CDR3 reads CSATWSGYNEQFF. In DNA, the CDR3 is TGCAGTGCTACCTGGAGTGGGTACAATGAGCAGTTCTTC.

This clonotype came up many times. This sequence joins TRBV10-3 and TRBJ2-3; 8 nucleotides agree with TRBD1. This CDR3 comprises 14 residues. With V trimmed by 7 bases and J by 6 bases, 9 bases remained unmatched. Looked up from germline, CDR1 is ENHRY and CDR2 is SYGVKD. CDR3 region: CAITSDRAPDTQYF. The CDR3 DNA is TGTGCCATCACCTCGGACAGGGCTCCGGATACGCAGTATTTT.

The chain uses TRBV27 and TRBJ1-2; TRBD1 is a possible D gene (5 bases). Looked up from germline, CDR1 is MNHEY and CDR2 is SMNVEV (reference sequence). V was cut by 2 bases and J by 1 base, with 11 bases left in between. The CDR3 sequence is 15 residues long. For the CDR3, the DNA is TGTGCCAGCAGTTTAAGGAGCAGGGATAACTATGGCTACACCTTC. Amino acids: CASSLRSRDNYGYTF.

This clonotype has more than one count but fewer than ten. V usage is TRBV7-9 and J usage is TRBJ2-3; no definite D call. Trimming cost V 3 bases and J 6 bases, with 10 bases left between them. The CDR3 sequence is 13 residues long. Germline V CDR1 and CDR2: SEHNR, FQNEAQ (reference sequence). The CDR3 sequence is CASSFPLRDTQYF. CDR3 nucleotides: TGTGCCAGCAGCTTTCCCCTGAGGGATACGCAGTATTTT.

The chain joins TRBV7-9 to TRBJ1-5, with 9 bases lining up with TRBD1. The CDR3 extends over 14 amino acids. CDR1 SEHNR and CDR2 FQNEAQ come from the germline V gene (reference sequence). Trimming removed 5 bases from V and 7 bases from J; junction bases left unmatched: 6. CDR3 coding DNA: TGTGCCAGCAGCCTCCAGGACAGGGGACAGCCCCAGCATTTT. Amino acid sequence: CASSLQDRGQPQHF.

The table lists this clonotype with a few counts. The chain links TRBV14 to TRBJ2-2; D remains ambiguous. CDR1 is SGHDN, CDR2 FVKESK, per germline. V was trimmed by 4 bases and J by 3 bases, leaving 12 bases between them. The CDR3 spans 15 residues. CDR3 sequence reads: CASSRQRVHTGELFF. CDR3 DNA: TGTGCCAGCAGCCGGCAAAGGGTGCACACCGGGGAGCTGTTTTTT.

In its sample, this clonotype was seen many times. The chain links TRBV30 to TRBJ1-6, with D maybe TRBD1 (5 bases). The CDR3 has 14 amino acids. V was clipped by 7 bases and J by 3 bases, with 13 bases between them. Looked up from germline, CDR1 is GTSNPN and CDR2 is SVGIG (reference sequence). The CDR3 bases are TGTGCCTACGCGGGGGTCCGCTATAATTCACCCCTCCACTTT. It specifies CAYAGVRYNSPLHF. Full variable domain (rest looked up from reference TRBV30 and TRBJ1-6): SQTIHQWPATLVQPVGSPLSLECTVEGTSNPNLYWYRQAAGRGLQLLFYSVGIGQISSEVPQNLSASRPQDRQFILSSKKLLLSDSGFYLCAYAGVRYNSPLHFGNGTRLTVT.

The chain links TRBV7-2 to TRBJ2-7, with 15 positions matching TRBD2. Germline trimming cut 2 bases from V and 1 base from J; bases unmatched to any gene: 9. This CDR3 comprises 19 residues. CDR1 SGHTA and CDR2 FQGNSA come from the germline V gene. The CDR3 loop is CASSLTRTSGRALSYEQYF. The CDR3 nucleotides read TGTGCCAGCAGCTTAACCAGGACTAGCGGGAGGGCCTTATCCTACGAGCAGTACTTC.

This clonotype was seen many times. The chain links TRBV7-9 to TRBJ2-7, with TRBD2 identical over 8 bases. In germline, CDR1 is SEHNR, CDR2 FQNEAQ (reference sequence). The CDR3 has 18 amino acids. V shed 0 bases, J shed 0 bases, and the junction held 10 bases outside the gene matches. The CDR3 protein is CASSLARVVSGSSYEQYF. The CDR3, as DNA: TGTGCCAGCAGCTTAGCGCGAGTAGTCAGCGGGAGCTCCTACGAGCAGTACTTC.

This clonotype has ten or more counts. The chain uses TRBV20-1 and TRBJ1-5; a possible D gene is TRBD1 (6 bases). The germline V gene encodes CDR1 DFQATT and CDR2 SNEGSKA (reference sequence). The CDR3 sequence is 13 residues long. Trimming took 7 bases from V and 0 from J, leaving 10 bases between them. CDR3 protein: CSGQEYSNQPQHF. CDR3 sequence (DNA): TGCAGTGGACAGGAGTATAGCAATCAGCCCCAGCATTTT.

This clonotype has just a few counts. The chain couples TRBV19 to TRBJ1-2; no clear D gene. With 4 bases removed from V and 2 bases from J, the gap between germline ends came to 32 bases. The CDR3 is 21 amino acids. Germline assignment: CDR1 LNHDA and CDR2 SQIVND (reference sequence). CDR3 region: CASSTIWGREQPKNTNYGYTF. The CDR3 bases are TGTGCCAGTAGTACCATATGGGGAAGAGAACAACCCAAGAACACCAACTATGGCTACACCTTC.

This clonotype was recorded at least ten times. The chain has TRBV29-1 and TRBJ2-3; no definite D call. The CDR3 sequence is 15 residues long. Between the trimmed V and J ends, which lost 5 bases and 5 bases, there was a span of 20 bases. CDR1 is SQVTM and CDR2 is ANQGSEA in the germline V gene. DNA of the CDR3: TGCAGCGTTCCTAATGATGGGGTTAGGGAAGATACGCAGTATTTT. It is translated as CSVPNDGVREDTQYF.

The rearrangement uses TRBV18 and TRBJ2-7; 12 nucleotides line up with TRBD2. This CDR3 comprises 15 residues. Losses at the gene ends were 4 bases for V and 1 base for J; bases not matched to a gene: 2. The V gene's germline CDR1 is KGHSH and CDR2 LQKENI. The CDR3 DNA sequence: TGTGCCAGCTCACAAACTAGCGGGGGGTCCTACGAGCAGTACTTC. Its protein product is CASSQTSGGSYEQYF.

This clonotype has ten or more counts. The chain couples TRBV2 to TRBJ1-6; D is ambiguous. Germline V gives CDR1 SNHLY, CDR2 FYNNEI. The V end lost 8 bases, the J end lost 3 bases, and 14 bases lay between the germline ends. CDR3 size: 15 residues. Here the CDR3 reads CASLLSSGYNSPLHF. DNA of the CDR3: TGTGCCAGCCTGCTCTCCTCCGGCTATAATTCACCCCTCCACTTT. The whole variable domain, remainder taken from reference TRBV2 and TRBJ1-6, is EPEVTQTPSHQVTQMGQEVILRCVPISNHLYFYWYRQILGQKVEFLVSFYNNEISEKSEIFDDQFSVERPDGSNFTLKIRSTKLEDSAMYFCASLLSSGYNSPLHFGNGTRLTVT.

The chain joins TRBV28 to TRBJ1-5; no reliable D call. The CDR3 contains 16 residues. Trimming cost V 3 bases and J 0 bases, with 12 bases left between them. Germline CDR1 MDHEN, CDR2 SYDVKM. The CDR3 region has the DNA TGTGCCAGCAGTTTCGGCAGAATCTATAGCAATCAGCCCCAGCATTTT. As protein: CASSFGRIYSNQPQHF.

There are many counts of this clonotype. This rearrangement joins TRBV27 to TRBJ1-4; D is uncertain. CDR1 is MNHEY, CDR2 SMNVEV, per germline (reference sequence). V was cut by 6 bases and J by 1 base, with 9 bases left in between. The CDR3 has 14 residues. CDR3 nucleotide sequence: TGTGCCAGCAGGCGAAGAAGAACTAATGAAAAACTGTTTTTT. It specifies CASRRRRTNEKLFF. Based on the CDR3 plus reference TRBV27 and TRBJ1-4, the full variable domain is EAQVTQNPRYLITVTGKKLTVTCSQNMNHEYMSWYRQDPGLGLRQIYYSMNVEVTDKGDVPEGYKVSRKEKRNFPLILESPSPNQTSLYFCASRRRRTNEKLFFGSGTQLSVL.

This clonotype was seen a handful of times. The chain employs TRBV6-2 or TRBV6-3 and TRBJ1-1; D possibly corresponds to TRBD1 (5 bases). CDR1 and CDR2 from the germline V gene are MNHEY and SVGEGT. CDR3 length: 12 amino acids. V was cut by 7 bases and J by 11 bases, with 17 bases left in between. The CDR3 nucleotides read TGTGCCAGCAAGTCAGTGGCGGAGGGGGCTTTCTTT. The encoded protein is CASKSVAEGAFF.

The count of this clonotype is one. Mismatch with germline at one junction end may stem from a read error. This chain links TRBV5-1 with TRBJ1-4; D perhaps matches TRBD1 (5 bases). The CDR3 is made up of 14 amino acids. Germline CDR1 reads SGHRS; CDR2 reads YFSETQ. CDR3 sequence: CVSSIQTADEGLFF. The CDR3 nucleotides read TGCGTCAGCAGCATTCAGACAGCCGATGAGGGACTGTTTTTT.

This clonotype showed up many times. The chain joins TRBV5-1 to TRBJ2-7; D tentatively fits TRBD1 or TRBD2 (5 bases each). The CDR3 extends over 14 amino acids. Trimming shortened V by 9 bases and J by 2 bases, and 18 bases separated the two germline ends. Germline CDR1 is SGHRS and CDR2 is YFSETQ. CDR3 protein: CATSVGLGAYEQYF. The CDR3 DNA is TGCGCCACCTCGGTCGGGCTGGGGGCCTACGAGCAGTACTTC.

This clonotype appeared many times. This chain links TRBV28 with TRBJ1-5, with D unresolved. Deletions cut 5 bases from V and 4 bases from J, with 24 bases between. CDR3 length equals 18 residues. CDR1 MDHEN and CDR2 SYDVKM come from the germline V gene. CDR3 nucleotide sequence: TGTGCCAGCAGTCCCTCGACGGGCCTAGGCGATTTTAATCAGCCCCAGCATTTT. Encoded protein: CASSPSTGLGDFNQPQHF.

Ten or more counts support this clonotype. The gene calls are TRBV6-2 or TRBV6-3 and TRBJ2-1, with 14 positions matching TRBD2. Germline CDR1 reads MNHEY; CDR2 reads SVGEGT. V gave up 2 bases and J gave up 10 bases; unmatched junction bases: 10. The CDR3 has 17 amino acids. The CDR3 DNA reads TGTGCCAGCAGTTACCGAGGACTAGCGGGGGGTGAGAGGGAGCAGTTCTTC. This codes for CASSYRGLAGGEREQFF.